Presented here are 17 T cell receptor beta chains from one specimen sequenced in a study of blood T cell repertoires in COVID-19. Generated by immunoSEQ multiplex PCR, the TCRdb table keeps only in-frame clones and is missing some. This sample has 78,000 or so clones, with 65% to 90% found just once. Sequences were obtained from peripheral blood. Receptors originate from a woman aged 55 to 70 with acute or convalescent COVID-19.

CDR3 DNA: TGTGCCACCAGCAGAGATCTCACAGGGGGCTTGAGGGAAAAACTGTTTTTT. Translating gives CATSRDLTGGLREKLFF. The chain uses TRBV15 and TRBJ1-4, with 9 nucleotides matching TRBD1. The J segment lost 8 bases and the V segment lost 0 bases, leaving 10 bases of the junction unmatched. Germline V lookup: CDR1 LNHNV, CDR2 YYDKDF (reference sequence). This CDR3 is 17 amino acids long.

V is TRBV5-1 and J is TRBJ1-4, with 8 bases lining up with TRBD1. Looked up from germline, CDR1 is SGHRS and CDR2 is YFSETQ. The CDR3 runs 16 residues. V gave up 0 bases and J gave up 8 bases; unmatched junction bases: 9. CDR3 DNA sequence: TGCGCCAGCAGCTTGGCCGGGGCAGGGGGCGGCGAAAAACTGTTTTTT. Protein product: CASSLAGAGGGEKLFF.

The rearrangement links TRBV19 to TRBJ1-2; D is undetermined. Trimming cost V 4 bases and J 2 bases, with 5 bases left between them. Germline values: CDR1 LNHDA, CDR2 SQIVND (reference sequence). This CDR3 contains 12 residues. As DNA, the CDR3 is TGTGCCAGTAGTAAGCGGAACTATGGCTACACCTTC. Translated: CASSKRNYGYTF. Filled out from reference TRBV19 and TRBJ1-2, the complete variable domain reads DGGITQSPKYLFRKEGQNVTLSCEQNLNHDAMYWYRQDPGQGLRLIYYSQIVNDFQKGDIAEGYSVSREKKESFPLTVTSAQKNPTAFYLCASSKRNYGYTFGSGTRLTVV.

The chain has TRBV11-2 and TRBJ2-5; 13 bases match TRBD2. Germline lookup yields CDR1 SGHAT and CDR2 FQNNGV. CDR3 length: 16 amino acids. V lost 5 bases to trimming and J lost 1 base; unmatched junction nucleotides: 4. CDR3 bases: TGTGCCAGCAGCGGGGGACTAGCGGGGACCCAAGAGACCCAGTACTTC. It specifies CASSGGLAGTQETQYF.

V and J are TRBV5-6 and TRBJ1-3; D not resolved. Between the trimmed V and J ends, which lost 4 bases and 1 base, there was a span of 12 bases. Germline V lookup: CDR1 SGHDT, CDR2 YYEEEE. The CDR3 consists of 15 residues. In nucleotides, the CDR3 is TGTGCCAGCAGCCTTTCCCAGTGGTCTGGAAACACCATATATTTT. Its translation is CASSLSQWSGNTIYF.

The chain recombines TRBV30 with TRBJ2-5; 10 positions agree with TRBD1. V was clipped by 3 bases and J by 5 bases; unmatched bases: 6. Germline V gene sequence: CDR1 GTSNPN, CDR2 SVGIG (reference sequence). The CDR3 length is 14 residues. The CDR3 reads CAWRTGGAVETQYF. CDR3 DNA sequence: TGTGCCTGGAGGACAGGGGGCGCGGTTGAGACCCAGTACTTC.

The V gene is TRBV5-1, the J gene TRBJ1-3; D ambiguous. Per the germline V gene, CDR1 is SGHRS and CDR2 is YFSETQ. The CDR3 extends over 14 amino acids. V lost 1 base and J lost 3, with 8 bases in between. The CDR3 reads CASSLSAGGNTIYF. The DNA for the CDR3 is TGCGCCAGCAGCTTGTCGGCAGGTGGAAACACCATATATTTT.

V gene TRBV6-5 combines with J gene TRBJ1-1; TRBD1 is a possible D gene (6 bases). CDR1 and CDR2 from the germline V gene are MNHEY and SVGAGI. Trimming removed 7 bases at V and 4 bases at J, with 13 bases between. The CDR3 runs to 13 residues. The CDR3: CASTLRTATEAFF. As DNA, the CDR3 is TGTGCCAGCACCCTAAGGACAGCCACTGAAGCTTTCTTT.

The sample holds many counts of this clone. The V call is TRBV10-1, the J call TRBJ1-1; TRBD1 agrees at 8 bases. Germline V gene data show CDR1 as WNHNN and CDR2 as SYGVQD (reference sequence). V shed 6 bases and J 5 bases; nucleotides not matched to a gene: 8. The CDR3 is 14 residues long. The chain's CDR3 is CASSPGTGGTEAFF. The CDR3 DNA follows: TGCGCCAGCAGCCCCGGGACAGGAGGTACTGAAGCTTTCTTT.

V gene TRBV10-3 combines with J gene TRBJ1-1; the match to TRBD1 covers 8 bases. V was pared by 6 bases and J by 2 bases, with 8 bases of the junction left unmatched. The length of the CDR3 is 15 residues. Looked up from germline, CDR1 is ENHRY and CDR2 is SYGVKD. The CDR3 here is CAIRDPDRANTEAFF. The CDR3 nucleotides read TGTGCCATCAGAGATCCGGACAGGGCTAACACTGAAGCTTTCTTT.

CDR3 sequence: CASSHFGSSYEQYF. The CDR3 nucleotides read TGTGCCAGCAGTCACTTCGGTTCTTCCTACGAGCAGTACTTC. V is TRBV6-6 and J is TRBJ2-7; the D is unclear. The CDR3 consists of 14 residues. Germline lookup yields CDR1 MNHNY and CDR2 SVGAGI (reference sequence). V shed 5 bases and J shed 1 base, with 12 bases lying between them.

The V and J genes are TRBV30 and TRBJ2-7; tentatively, D is TRBD1 (6 bases). Germline V gene sequence: CDR1 GTSNPN, CDR2 SVGIG (reference sequence). The CDR3 runs 13 residues. CDR3 nucleotides: TGTGCTCGTAGCAGGGGAATGGCCTACGAGCAGTACTTC. Amino acid sequence: CARSRGMAYEQYF.

This clone occurred a few times. The chain employs TRBV6-2 or TRBV6-3 and TRBJ2-3; 12 bases fit TRBD2. CDR3 length: 17 residues. The germline V gene encodes CDR1 MNHEY and CDR2 SVGEGT. Losses at the gene ends were 3 bases for V and 1 base for J; bases not matched to a gene: 5. This CDR3 is CASSYRTSGTRTDTQYF. The CDR3 DNA reads TGTGCCAGCAGTTATCGGACTAGCGGGACTCGCACAGATACGCAGTATTTT.

The chain combines TRBV7-2 with TRBJ2-1; 7 nucleotides agree with TRBD2. Looked up from germline, CDR1 is SGHTA and CDR2 is FQGNSA. With 7 bases clipped from V and 7 bases from J, the junction kept 10 bases outside the gene matches. This CDR3 contains 14 residues. CDR3 amino acids: CASTPDRTSNEQFF. The DNA for the CDR3 is TGTGCCAGCACCCCGGACCGGACTAGTAATGAGCAGTTCTTC.

The V and J genes are TRBV3-1 (or the pseudogene TRBV3-2) and TRBJ1-3; D is unresolved. There are 15 residues in the CDR3. The V end lost 5 bases, the J end lost 0 bases, and 11 bases lay between the germline ends. Germline V gene sequence: CDR1 LGHDT, CDR2 YNNKEL (reference sequence). As DNA, the CDR3 is TGTGCCAGCAGCTCTGACACGTACTCTGGAAACACCATATATTTT. Protein sequence: CASSSDTYSGNTIYF.

The chain is built from TRBV3-1 (or the pseudogene TRBV3-2) and TRBJ2-7; 8 bases agree with TRBD1. J lost 3 bases, V lost 1 base, and 5 bases had no gene match. This CDR3 has 15 amino acids. Germline CDR1 and CDR2: LGHDT and YNNKEL (reference sequence). Written as DNA, the CDR3 is TGTGCCAGCAGCCAAGGGACAGGGCCCCACTACGAGCAGTACTTC. Translating gives CASSQGTGPHYEQYF.

The CDR3 DNA is TGTGCCAGCTCACCCCAGGGTATGTCTACGGAAGCTTTCTTT. The encoded protein is CASSPQGMSTEAFF. The chain links TRBV18 to TRBJ1-1; possibly TRBD1 for D (5 bases). The CDR3 is made up of 14 amino acids. Trimming removed 3 bases at V and 8 bases at J, with 16 bases between. CDR1 and CDR2 from the germline V gene are KGHSH and LQKENI.